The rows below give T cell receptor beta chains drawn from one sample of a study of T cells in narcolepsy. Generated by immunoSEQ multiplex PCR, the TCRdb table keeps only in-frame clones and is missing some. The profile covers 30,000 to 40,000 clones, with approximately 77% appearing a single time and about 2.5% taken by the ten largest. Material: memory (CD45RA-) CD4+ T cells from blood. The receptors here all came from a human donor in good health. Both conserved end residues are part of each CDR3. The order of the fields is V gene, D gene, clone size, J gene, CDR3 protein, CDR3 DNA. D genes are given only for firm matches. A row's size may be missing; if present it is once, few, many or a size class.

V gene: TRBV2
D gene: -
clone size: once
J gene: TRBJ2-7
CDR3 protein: CASSSRGTSYEQYF
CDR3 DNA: TGTGCCAGCAGTAGTAGGGGTACCTCCTACGAGCAGTACTTC

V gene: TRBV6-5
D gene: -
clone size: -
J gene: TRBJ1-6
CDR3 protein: CASSAGPYNSPLHF
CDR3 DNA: TGTGCCAGCAGTGCGGGGCCGTATAATTCACCCCTCCACTTT

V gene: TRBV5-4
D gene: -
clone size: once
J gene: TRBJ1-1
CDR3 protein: CASSLGGRDTEAFF
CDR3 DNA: TGTGCCAGCAGCTTGGGCGGAAGGGACACTGAAGCTTTCTTT

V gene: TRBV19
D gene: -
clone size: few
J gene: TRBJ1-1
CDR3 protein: CASNTAAGTEAFF
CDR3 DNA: TGTGCCAGTAACACCGCGGCCGGCACTGAAGCTTTCTTT

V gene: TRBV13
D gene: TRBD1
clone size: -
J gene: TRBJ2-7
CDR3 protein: CASSFGTGPYEQYF
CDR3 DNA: TGTGCCAGCAGCTTTGGGACAGGGCCCTACGAGCAGTACTTC

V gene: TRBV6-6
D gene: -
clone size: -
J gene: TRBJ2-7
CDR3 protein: CASRAGPLEQYF
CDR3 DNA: TGTGCCAGCAGGGCAGGGCCCCTGGAGCAGTACTTC

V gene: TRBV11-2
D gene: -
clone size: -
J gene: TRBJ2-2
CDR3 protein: CASSLADLKAGELFF
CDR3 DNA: TGTGCCAGCAGCTTAGCGGACTTGAAGGCCGGGGAGCTGTTTTTT

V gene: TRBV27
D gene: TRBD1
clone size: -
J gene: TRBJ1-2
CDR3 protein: CASRGDDRDFYGYTF
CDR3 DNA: TGTGCCAGCAGGGGGGACGACAGGGACTTCTATGGCTACACCTTC

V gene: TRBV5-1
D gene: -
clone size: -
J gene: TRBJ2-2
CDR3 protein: CASSLSTATGELFF
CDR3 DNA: TGCGCCAGCAGCTTAAGTACGGCCACCGGGGAGCTGTTTTTT

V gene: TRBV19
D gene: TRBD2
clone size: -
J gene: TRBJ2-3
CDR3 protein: CASSIADGGVLNTQYF
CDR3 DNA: TGTGCCAGTAGTATAGCTGACGGGGGGGTACTCAATACGCAGTATTTT

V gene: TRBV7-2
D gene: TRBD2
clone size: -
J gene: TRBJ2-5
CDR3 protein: CASSETSGGAGAETQYF
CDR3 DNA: TGTGCCAGCAGCGAGACTAGCGGGGGGGCCGGGGCAGAGACCCAGTACTTC

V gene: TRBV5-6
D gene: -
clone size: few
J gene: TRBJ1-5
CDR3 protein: CANYVADNQPQHF
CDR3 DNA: TGTGCCAACTATGTTGCCGACAATCAGCCCCAGCATTTT

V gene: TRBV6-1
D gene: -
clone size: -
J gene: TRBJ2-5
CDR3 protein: CAGSESRLQETQYF
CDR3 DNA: TGTGCCGGCAGTGAATCGCGGCTTCAAGAGACCCAGTACTTC

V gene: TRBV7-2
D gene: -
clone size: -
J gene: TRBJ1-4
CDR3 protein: CASSLTPTGGREKLFF
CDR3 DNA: TGTGCCAGCAGCTTAACCCCGACCGGGGGGAGGGAAAAACTGTTTTTT

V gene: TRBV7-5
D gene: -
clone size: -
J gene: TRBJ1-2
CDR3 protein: CARSLNSGGYTF
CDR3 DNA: TGTGCCAGAAGCTTAAATTCGGGAGGCTACACCTTC

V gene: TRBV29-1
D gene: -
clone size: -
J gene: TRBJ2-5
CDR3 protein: CSVEEYETQYF
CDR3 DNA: TGCAGCGTTGAAGAGTATGAGACCCAGTACTTC

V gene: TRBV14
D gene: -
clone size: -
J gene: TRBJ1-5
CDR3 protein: CASSQRADQPQHF
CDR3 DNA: TGTGCCAGCAGCCAGCGCGCGGATCAGCCCCAGCATTTT

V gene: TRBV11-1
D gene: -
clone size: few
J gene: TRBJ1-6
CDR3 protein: CASSPRQGFNSPLHF
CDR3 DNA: TGTGCCAGCAGCCCCCGCCAGGGGTTCAATTCACCCCTCCACTTT

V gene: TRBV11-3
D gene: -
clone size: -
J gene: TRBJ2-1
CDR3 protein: CASSLELVLNEQFF
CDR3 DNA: TGTGCCAGCAGCTTAGAACTAGTCCTCAATGAGCAGTTCTTC

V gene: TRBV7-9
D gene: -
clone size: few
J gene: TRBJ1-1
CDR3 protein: CASSLRAMNTEAFF
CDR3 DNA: TGTGCCAGCAGCTTAAGGGCGATGAACACTGAAGCTTTCTTT

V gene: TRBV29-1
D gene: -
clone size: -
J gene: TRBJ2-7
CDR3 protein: CSVEDRSLGVAGRSSYEQYF
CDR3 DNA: TGCAGCGTTGAAGATAGATCCCTGGGGGTTGCCGGGAGAAGCTCCTACGAGCAGTACTTC

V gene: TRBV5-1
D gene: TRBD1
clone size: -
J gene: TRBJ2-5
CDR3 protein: CASSSTGLQETQYF
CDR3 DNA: TGCGCCAGCAGCTCGACAGGGCTTCAAGAGACCCAGTACTTC

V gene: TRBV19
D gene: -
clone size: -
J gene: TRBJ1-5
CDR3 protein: CATGETGGRQPQHF
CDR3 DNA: TGTGCCACGGGGGAGACAGGCGGGCGTCAGCCCCAGCATTTT

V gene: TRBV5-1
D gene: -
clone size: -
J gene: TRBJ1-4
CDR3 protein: CASSLVGSGGLFF
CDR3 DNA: TGCGCCAGCAGCTTGGTGGGGTCGGGAGGGCTGTTTTTT

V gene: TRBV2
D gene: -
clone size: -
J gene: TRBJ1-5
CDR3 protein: CASNRVNQPQHF
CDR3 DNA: TGTGCCAGCAACAGGGTCAATCAGCCCCAGCATTTT

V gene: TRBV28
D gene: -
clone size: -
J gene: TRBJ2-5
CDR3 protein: CASSLSDRTGTQYF
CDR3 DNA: TGTGCCAGCAGTTTATCCGACAGAACTGGGACCCAGTACTTC